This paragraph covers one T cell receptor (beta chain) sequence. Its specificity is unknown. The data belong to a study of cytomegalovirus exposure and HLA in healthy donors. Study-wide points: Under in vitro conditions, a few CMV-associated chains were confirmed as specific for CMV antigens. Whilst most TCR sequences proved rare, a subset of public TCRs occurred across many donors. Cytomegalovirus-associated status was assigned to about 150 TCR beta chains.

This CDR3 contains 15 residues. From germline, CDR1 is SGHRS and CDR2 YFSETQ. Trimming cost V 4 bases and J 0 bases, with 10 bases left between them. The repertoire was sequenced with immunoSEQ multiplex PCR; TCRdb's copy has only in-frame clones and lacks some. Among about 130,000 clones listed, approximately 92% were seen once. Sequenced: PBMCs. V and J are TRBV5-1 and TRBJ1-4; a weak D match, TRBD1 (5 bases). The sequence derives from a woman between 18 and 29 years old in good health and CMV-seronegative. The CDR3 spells CASSPTGATNEKLFF. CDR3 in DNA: TGCGCCAGCAGCCCAACAGGAGCAACTAATGAAAAACTGTTTTTT.